The entry below describes one T cell receptor beta chain. The antigen is not known. One end of the junction varies from germline; a read error may be responsible. The use of a sample-barcoded 5' primer and a J-beta primer mix characterized a second PCR of 7 to 11 cycles. TCRdb redid the calling of the 5' RACE reads with MiXCR, one entry per CDR3 protein. The sample comprises roughly 680,000 distinct CDR3 sequences, about 21% of which are singletons, and roughly 3.6% rests with the top ten. The CDR3 loop spans 16 amino acids. The V gene's germline CDR1 is LNHNV and CDR2 YYDKDF (reference sequence). These data belong to a study of blood T cells in healthy people across ages. Findings and limits, study-wide: Diversity figures derived from one million T cells were judged to underestimate the true value. The unknown donor CMV status may have confounded expanded clonotype changes.

The sequencing sample was made of blood. This TCR was recovered from a man aged 65 to 79 in good health. This chain links TRBV15 with TRBJ2-2, with D perhaps matching TRBD2 (5 bases). The CDR3 bases are TGTGCCACCAACAGAGTTAGAGGGAGCTTGACCGGGGAGCTGTTTTTT. Its protein is CATNRVRGSLTGELFF.